Listed below are T cell receptor beta chains from one sample, sequenced in a study of T-cell reconstitution after alpha-beta-depleted transplantation in children. TCRdb called the PCR reads again in MiXCR, with one record for every CDR3 protein. Seen here are approximately 420,000 distinct CDR3 sequences, 11% observed once, and the top ten hold nearly 5.5%. The material was PBMCs from the stem cell graft donor, obtained from the stem cell graft. The receptor source for this set is a human donor who donated a stem cell graft to a child with acute myeloid leukemia. The CDR3 runs from the conserved cysteine through the conserved F or W.

j_gene | v_gene | CDR3aa
TRBJ2-2 | TRBV7-2 | CASSRQGAGGELFF
TRBJ1-2 | TRBV20-1 | CSASRTGASDGYTF
TRBJ1-1 | TRBV6-5 | CASRDSDMNTEAFF
TRBJ2-5 | TRBV9 | CASSVSGQGETQYF
TRBJ2-6 | TRBV6-5 | CGSSYAGNSGANVLTF
TRBJ2-1 | TRBV6-2/TRBV6-3 | CASNPYGGSRDEQFF
TRBJ2-3 | TRBV20-1 | CSARGGTSGITDTQYF
TRBJ1-3 | TRBV7-2 | CASRLPGFSGNTIYF
TRBJ1-6 | TRBV9 | CASSAEAWGLSSYNSPLHF
TRBJ2-1 | TRBV5-1 | CASSPSGQGDYNEQFF
TRBJ2-6 | TRBV5-1 | CASSSTGSNVLTF
TRBJ2-3 | TRBV6-5 | CASSYSARGYTDTQYF
TRBJ2-5 | TRBV12-3/TRBV12-4 | CASSRGQALETQYF
TRBJ1-1 | TRBV20-1 | CSASVRDRGPDGTEAFF
TRBJ1-5 | TRBV6-5 | CASSNTQQGAGRTQHF
TRBJ1-5 | TRBV5-6 | CASSPGQTSNQPQHF
TRBJ2-7 | TRBV4-3 | CASSQDWTPGEQYF
TRBJ2-1 | TRBV5-1 | CASEPGTGVYNEQFF
TRBJ1-1 | TRBV29-1 | CSAGGLYTEAFF
TRBJ2-1 | TRBV4-3 | CASSQEGVSSGSNEQFF
TRBJ1-1 | TRBV10-3 | CAIAGQGNTEAFF
TRBJ1-2 | TRBV19 | CASSSWASGYTF
TRBJ2-5 | TRBV7-2 | CASSTLGWVKETQYF
TRBJ2-7 | TRBV5-1 | CASSARPGLAPYEQYF
TRBJ2-1 | TRBV7-9 | CASSLAPGLAADNEQFF
TRBJ2-1 | TRBV20-1 | CSARIWNNEQFF
TRBJ2-1 | TRBV10-3 | CAITKELYNEQFF
TRBJ1-4 | TRBV25-1 | CASSEENEKLFF
TRBJ2-1 | TRBV5-1 | CASSPRRGLIAGGHWNEQFF
TRBJ2-2 | TRBV5-1 | CASSFFANTGELFF
TRBJ2-2 | TRBV5-5 | CASSLVGSGTANTGELFF
TRBJ2-1 | TRBV3-1 | CASSQEMVSSYNEQFF
TRBJ1-1 | TRBV7-9 | CASSLGRGSTEAFF
TRBJ2-6 | TRBV5-5 | CASSLEQAVLTF
TRBJ2-3 | TRBV9 | CASSLAGAPDTQYF
TRBJ2-2 | TRBV7-2 | CASSLGTGVTGELFF
TRBJ2-7 | TRBV5-1 | CASSPGLVPYEQYF
TRBJ2-5 | TRBV5-6 | CASSDGFAGETQYF
TRBJ2-2 | TRBV11-2 | CASTHWGLAGGPVRTGELFF
TRBJ2-5 | TRBV18 | CASSRQETQYF
TRBJ2-1 | TRBV2 | CASCFSGSENQFF
TRBJ2-2 | TRBV6-2/TRBV6-3 | CASSSGTLSGELYF
TRBJ1-1 | TRBV12-3/TRBV12-4 | CASSSITSRASGTEAFF